The rows below give T cell receptor beta chains drawn from one sample of a study of blood T cell repertoires in COVID-19. The table came from immunoSEQ multiplex PCR; TCRdb's copy has only in-frame clones and leaves some out. The data contain about 80,000 clones, 89% of them seen just once; the ten biggest clones take up 12%. The sample was peripheral blood. These receptors originate from a man in his 70s with active or convalescent COVID-19. Both conserved end residues are trimmed from each CDR3.

v_gene	j_gene	CDR3aa
TRBV7-3	TRBJ2-3	ASSSQRTDTQY
TRBV28	TRBJ1-2	ASTQGGYGYT
TRBV7-9	TRBJ2-2	ASSLDTGKNTGELF
TRBV4-1	TRBJ1-2	ASSQEPTGPQRGYT
TRBV9	TRBJ2-3	ASSGGPGGPTDTQY
TRBV27	TRBJ1-2	ASSSNYYGYT
TRBV5-1	TRBJ1-3	ASSLTGLTGNTIY
TRBV6-5	TRBJ1-5	ASSYSGGSNQPQH
TRBV6-2/TRBV6-3	TRBJ1-1	ASSRTSPKPEAF
TRBV5-6	TRBJ2-3	ASSGRDRATNTQY
TRBV9	TRBJ2-5	ASSVAGGGYVTETQY
TRBV12-3/TRBV12-4	TRBJ1-2	ATGVGAGYGYT
TRBV7-9	TRBJ1-4	ASSLGQRSEKLF
TRBV30	TRBJ1-2	ACQTGNNYGYT
TRBV10-2	TRBJ1-1	ASSRDRGLEAF
TRBV13	TRBJ1-6	ATQIRHRDSPLH
TRBV28	TRBJ2-7	ASSLASRGGDEQY
TRBV27	TRBJ1-1	ASSQKGVRETEAF
TRBV4-1	TRBJ2-5	ASSTAYQETQY
TRBV4-2	TRBJ2-3	ASSQDPRGFGTDTQY
TRBV7-9	TRBJ2-5	ASQGRDRGGGQETQY
TRBV9	TRBJ1-6	ASSPGTAYSPLH
TRBV18	TRBJ1-2	ASSPGVAGGGPSYGYT
TRBV30	TRBJ2-3	AWSEGSGEDTQY
TRBV7-2	TRBJ1-2	ASSLQGVYGYT
TRBV3-1/TRBV3-2	TRBJ1-1	ASSQVVKADEAF
TRBV2	TRBJ2-2	ASKGLAGTTANTGELF
TRBV18	TRBJ1-2	ASSPSRTGGLQNYGYT
TRBV2	TRBJ1-5	ASSEQGRGYQPQH
TRBV27	TRBJ1-2	ASSLIGTGSGYT
TRBV10-3	TRBJ1-1	ATRRQTALSTEAF
TRBV29-1	TRBJ1-1	SVGDFTEAF
TRBV30	TRBJ1-4	AWSSRGTNEKLF
TRBV19	TRBJ2-2	ASSISRGGAGTGELF
TRBV5-4	TRBJ1-3	ASSRDRGSGNTIY
TRBV15	TRBJ1-1	ATSRDKRSAEAF
TRBV28	TRBJ2-7	ASSTTTGIYEQY
TRBV5-1	TRBJ2-7	ASSLVWGQNSYEQY
TRBV27	TRBJ2-1	ASSPRGGHYNEQF
TRBV19	TRBJ1-1	ASSIQGWGDTEAF
TRBV10-1	TRBJ1-1	ASSETGSGLTEAF
TRBV3-1/TRBV3-2	TRBJ1-6	ASSQRRGQGSPLH
TRBV9	TRBJ2-3	ASSATRPGRADVYTQY